This entry features one TCR beta chain sequence. Antigen: not known. Trimming cost V 3 bases and J 6 bases; bases outside gene matches: 13. This CDR3 contains 17 residues. From germline, CDR1 is SGHDT and CDR2 YYEEEE. This entry is derived from a study of shared clonotypes between healthy human individuals. Naive CD8 cells were CD45RO-negative, positively selected for CCR7, excluding terminally differentiated effector memory CD45RA+ cells. Method: immunoSEQ multiplex PCR; TCRdb's copy keeps in-frame clones and lacks some. This table holds hundreds of thousands of clones, around 96% found once. The study's findings and limits: Researchers sampled blood only, noting tissue repertoires likely differ.

V usage is TRBV5-6 and J usage is TRBJ2-2, with 8 nucleotides matching TRBD1. Sequencing input: naive CD8+ T cells sorted from blood. The source is a woman aged 25 to 45 in good health. This chain's CDR3 is CASSSAGAGGRAGELFF. DNA for the CDR3: TGTGCCAGCAGCTCCGCCGGGGCAGGGGGCCGGGCCGGGGAGCTGTTTTTT.